This T cell receptor (beta chain) originates from a study of blood T cell repertoires in COVID-19. Study background: Both acute and convalescent COVID-19 samples were obtained from the United States, Italy and Spain. PBMCs, B-cell-depleted T cells, or T cells provided the cDNA or gDNA that made up the material.

Points on this clone: The junction differs from germline at one of its ends, possibly a read error.

In the authors' workflow: From reference gene primer amplification, estimates of nucleated cell counts were derived. Sequencing was performed with immunoSEQ multiplex PCR; in TCRdb, only in-frame clones are kept and a portion is missing. The V and J calls and clone size were taken over from that table, and D and trimming were inferred from the DNA. The top ten clones hold about 2.2% of a sample with around 100,000 clones, 91% of them seen once. Germline V CDR1 and CDR2: SGHRS, YFSETQ. The CDR3 is made up of 15 amino acids. The material sequenced was peripheral blood. The V and J genes are TRBV5-1 and TRBJ1-2; 7 bases are a match to TRBD1. The receptor comes from a man between 45 and 60 years old with active COVID-19. CDR3 sequence reads: CASSSNLAWQGELRF. CDR3 sequence (DNA): TGCGCCAGCAGCTCCAACCTAGCTTGGCAGGGGGAGCTCCGTTTC.